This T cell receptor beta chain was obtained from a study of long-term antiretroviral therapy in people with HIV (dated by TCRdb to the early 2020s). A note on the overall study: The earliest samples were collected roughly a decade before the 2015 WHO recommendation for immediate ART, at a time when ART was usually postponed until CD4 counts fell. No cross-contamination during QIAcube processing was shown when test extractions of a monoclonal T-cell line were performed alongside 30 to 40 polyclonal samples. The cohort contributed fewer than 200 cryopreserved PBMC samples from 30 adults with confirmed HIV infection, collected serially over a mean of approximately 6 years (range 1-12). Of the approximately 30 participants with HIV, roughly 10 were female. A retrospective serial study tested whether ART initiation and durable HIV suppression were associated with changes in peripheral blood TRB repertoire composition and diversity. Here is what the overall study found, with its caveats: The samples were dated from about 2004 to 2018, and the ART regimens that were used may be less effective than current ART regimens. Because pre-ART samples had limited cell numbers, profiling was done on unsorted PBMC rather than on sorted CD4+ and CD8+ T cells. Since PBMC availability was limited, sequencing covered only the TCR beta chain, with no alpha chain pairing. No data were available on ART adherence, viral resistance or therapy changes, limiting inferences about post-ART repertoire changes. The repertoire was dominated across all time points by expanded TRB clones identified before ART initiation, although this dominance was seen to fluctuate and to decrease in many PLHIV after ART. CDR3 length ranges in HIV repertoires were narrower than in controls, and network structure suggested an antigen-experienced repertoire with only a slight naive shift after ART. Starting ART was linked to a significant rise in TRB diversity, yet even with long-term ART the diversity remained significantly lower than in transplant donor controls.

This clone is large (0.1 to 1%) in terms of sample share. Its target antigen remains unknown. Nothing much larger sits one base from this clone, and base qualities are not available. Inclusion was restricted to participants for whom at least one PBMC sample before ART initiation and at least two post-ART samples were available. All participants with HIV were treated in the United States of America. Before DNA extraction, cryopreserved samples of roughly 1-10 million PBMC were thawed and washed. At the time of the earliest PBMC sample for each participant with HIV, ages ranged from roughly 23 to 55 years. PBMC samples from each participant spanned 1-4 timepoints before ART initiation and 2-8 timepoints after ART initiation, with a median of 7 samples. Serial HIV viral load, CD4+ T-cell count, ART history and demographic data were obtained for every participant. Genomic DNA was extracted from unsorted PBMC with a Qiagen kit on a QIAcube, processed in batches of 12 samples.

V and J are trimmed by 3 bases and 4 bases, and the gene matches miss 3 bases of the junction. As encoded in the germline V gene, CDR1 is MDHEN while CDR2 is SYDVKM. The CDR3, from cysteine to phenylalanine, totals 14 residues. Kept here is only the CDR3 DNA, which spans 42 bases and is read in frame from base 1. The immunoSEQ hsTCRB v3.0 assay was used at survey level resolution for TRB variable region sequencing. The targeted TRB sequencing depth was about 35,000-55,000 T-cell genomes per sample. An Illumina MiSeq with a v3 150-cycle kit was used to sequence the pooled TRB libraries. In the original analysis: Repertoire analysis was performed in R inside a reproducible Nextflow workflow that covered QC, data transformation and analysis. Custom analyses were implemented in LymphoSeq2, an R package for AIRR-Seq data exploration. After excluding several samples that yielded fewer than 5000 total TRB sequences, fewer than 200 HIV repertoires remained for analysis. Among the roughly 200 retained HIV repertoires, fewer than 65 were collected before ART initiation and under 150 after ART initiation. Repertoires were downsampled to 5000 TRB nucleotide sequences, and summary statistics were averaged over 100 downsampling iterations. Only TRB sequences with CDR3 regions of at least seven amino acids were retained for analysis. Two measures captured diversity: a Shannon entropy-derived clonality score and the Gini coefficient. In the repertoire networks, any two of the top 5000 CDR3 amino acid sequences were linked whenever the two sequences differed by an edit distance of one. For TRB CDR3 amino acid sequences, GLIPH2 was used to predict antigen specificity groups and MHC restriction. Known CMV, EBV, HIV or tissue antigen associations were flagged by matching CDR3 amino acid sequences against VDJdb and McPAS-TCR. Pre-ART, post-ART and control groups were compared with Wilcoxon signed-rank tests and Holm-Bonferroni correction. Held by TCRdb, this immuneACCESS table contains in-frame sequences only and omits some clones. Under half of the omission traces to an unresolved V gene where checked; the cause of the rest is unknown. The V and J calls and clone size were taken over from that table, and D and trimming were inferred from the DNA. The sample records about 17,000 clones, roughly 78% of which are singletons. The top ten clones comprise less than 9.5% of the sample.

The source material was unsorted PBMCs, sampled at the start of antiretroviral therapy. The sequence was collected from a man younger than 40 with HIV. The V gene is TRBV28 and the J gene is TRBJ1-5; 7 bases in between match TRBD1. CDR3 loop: CASSFSTGNQPQHF. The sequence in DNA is TGTGCCAGCAGTTTCTCGACAGGGAATCAGCCCCAGCATTTT.